Listed here are 18 T cell receptor beta chains from one sample, sequenced in a study of blood T cell dynamics during melanoma immunotherapy. Described time point: week 3, after first cycle of checkpoint inhibitor. The table came from immunoSEQ multiplex PCR; TCRdb's copy has only in-frame clones and leaves some out. Of about 11,000 clones detected, about 88% appear once; the ten largest clones hold around 5.8%. This material consisted of blood, taken from a patient treated with checkpoint blockade. These receptors were collected from a human donor with melanoma.

The chain links TRBV5-1 to TRBJ2-5; the D gene is possibly TRBD1 (6 bases). Germline V gene sequence: CDR1 SGHRS, CDR2 YFSETQ. The CDR3 has 14 residues. V shed 2 bases and J shed 3 bases, with 11 bases lying between them. The CDR3 region has the DNA TGCGCCAGCAGCTTTCCGGGACAAAAAGAGACCCAGTACTTC. Translating it yields CASSFPGQKETQYF.

The V and J genes are TRBV2 and TRBJ2-5, with D uncertain. CDR1 and CDR2 (germline): SNHLY, FYNNEI. This CDR3 has 13 amino acids. V dropped 2 bases and J dropped 2 bases, with 6 bases sitting between them. The CDR3, as DNA: TGTGCCAGCAGTGAAATTTCACAAGAGACCCAGTACTTC. As protein: CASSEISQETQYF. Full variable domain (rest looked up from reference TRBV2 and TRBJ2-5): EPEVTQTPSHQVTQMGQEVILRCVPISNHLYFYWYRQILGQKVEFLVSFYNNEISEKSEIFDDQFSVERPDGSNFTLKIRSTKLEDSAMYFCASSEISQETQYFGPGTRLLVL.

This clone was seen a single time. This chain connects TRBV2 to TRBJ1-4, with TRBD1 matching over 9 bases. The CDR3 has 16 amino acids. J was trimmed by 6 bases and V by 5 bases; bases with no gene match: 10. CDR1 and CDR2 from the germline V gene are SNHLY and FYNNEI. CDR3 DNA: TGTGCCAGCAGTAGGACAGGGGATTGGGGGCATGAAAAACTGTTTTTT. Amino acid sequence: CASSRTGDWGHEKLFF.

The V and J genes are TRBV4-1 and TRBJ2-2; TRBD1 matches at 8 bases. CDR1 and CDR2 from the germline V gene are MGHRA and YSYEKL. The CDR3 has 17 amino acids. The J segment lost 0 bases and the V segment lost 1 base, leaving 4 bases of the junction unmatched. DNA for the CDR3: TGCGCCAGCAGCCAAGTTAGGACAGGGTCGAACACCGGGGAGCTGTTTTTT. The encoded protein is CASSQVRTGSNTGELFF.

The J gene is TRBJ2-1, the V gene TRBV4-3; 7 bases line up with TRBD1. The V segment lost 2 bases and the J segment 6 bases; nucleotides outside the gene matches: 7. The CDR3 length is 15 residues. CDR1 LGHNA and CDR2 YSLEER come from the germline V gene. The CDR3 nucleotides read TGCGCCAGCAGCCAACTTTCCGCAGGGGGCAATGAGCAGTTCTTC. Amino acids: CASSQLSAGGNEQFF.

The rearrangement joins TRBV7-2 to TRBJ1-5; no definite D call. CDR1 is SGHTA, CDR2 FQGNSA, per germline. V lost 5 bases and J 3 bases, leaving 8 bases between the germline ends. This CDR3 spans 13 amino acids. The CDR3 spells CASSPRVNQPQHF. The CDR3, as DNA: TGTGCCAGCAGCCCCCGGGTCAATCAGCCCCAGCATTTT.

The chain combines TRBV7-2 with TRBJ2-3; unclear D gene. Germline V gene data show CDR1 as SGHTA and CDR2 as FQGNSA. Trimming took 1 base from V and 2 from J, leaving 10 bases between them. This CDR3 is built from 15 residues. This CDR3 reads CASSLGGYDTDTQYF. CDR3 DNA: TGTGCCAGCAGCTTAGGTGGCTACGACACAGATACGCAGTATTTT.

The CDR3, as DNA: TGTGCCAGCAGCCTCGGGTCTGCGAGCTATGGCTACACCTTC. It specifies CASSLGSASYGYTF. V gene TRBV14 combines with J gene TRBJ1-2; D unclear. CDR1 is SGHDN, CDR2 FVKESK, per germline. Trimming shortened V by 4 bases and J by 4 bases, and 13 bases separated the two germline ends. This CDR3 is built from 14 residues.

This rearrangement joins TRBV29-1 to TRBJ1-2; D is uncertain. The germline V gene has CDR1 SQVTM and CDR2 ANQGSEA. Trimming removed 2 bases from V and 6 bases from J, with 10 bases in between. The CDR3 has 12 residues. The CDR3 here is CSVERFADGYTF. In DNA form, the CDR3 reads TGCAGCGTTGAAAGGTTTGCAGATGGCTACACCTTC.

The chain uses TRBV5-6 and TRBJ2-3, with TRBD1 matching 9 bases. CDR1 and CDR2 from the germline V gene are SGHDT and YYEEEE. This CDR3 is built from 15 residues. The trim removed 0 bases at V and 5 bases at J, leaving 4 bases unmatched. The CDR3 loop reads CASSLDGTGIDTQYF. CDR3 in DNA: TGTGCCAGCAGCTTGGATGGGACAGGGATAGATACGCAGTATTTT.

The chain combines TRBV10-2 with TRBJ2-1, with 10 bases fitting TRBD2. The V gene end was trimmed by 3 bases and the J gene end by 6 bases; junction bases not matched to a gene: 11. The CDR3 spans 17 residues. Germline CDR1 is WSHSY and CDR2 is SAAADI. The CDR3 protein is CASSDPLAGGNTNEQFF. The CDR3 DNA reads TGCGCCAGCAGTGATCCCTTAGCGGGGGGAAATACCAATGAGCAGTTCTTC.

The V call is TRBV4-2, the J call TRBJ2-1, with 9 bases matching TRBD1. Germline V gene lookup returns CDR1 LGHNA and CDR2 YNFKEQ. The CDR3 loop spans 16 amino acids. J lost 6 bases, V lost 0 bases, and 6 bases had no gene match. The CDR3 loop is CASSQEGTGRRNEQFF. The CDR3 DNA reads as TGTGCCAGCAGCCAAGAAGGGACAGGGAGACGCAATGAGCAGTTCTTC.

The rearrangement joins TRBV5-1 to TRBJ2-5, with unresolved D. CDR1 and CDR2 (germline): SGHRS, YFSETQ. Deletions cut 1 base from V and 1 base from J, with 8 bases between. The CDR3 is made up of 14 amino acids. The CDR3 loop is CASSLRQSQETQYF. CDR3 DNA sequence: TGCGCCAGCAGCTTGCGGCAGAGCCAAGAGACCCAGTACTTC.

The rearrangement links TRBV10-3 to TRBJ2-7; weak D call: TRBD1 (5 bases). Trimming shortened V by 4 bases and J by 1 base, and 8 bases separated the two germline ends. Germline values: CDR1 ENHRY, CDR2 SYGVKD. The CDR3 is 13 residues long. As DNA, the CDR3 is TGTGCCATCAGTGTTGACAGATCCTACGAGCAGTACTTC. Protein product: CAISVDRSYEQYF.

V gene TRBV5-6 combines with J gene TRBJ2-2; TRBD1 matches at 9 bases. This CDR3 has 15 residues. The J segment lost 8 bases and the V segment lost 0 bases, leaving 5 bases of the junction unmatched. Looked up from germline, CDR1 is SGHDT and CDR2 is YYEEEE. CDR3 bases: TGTGCCAGCAGCTTGGGGGACAGGGATCATGGGGAGCTGTTTTTT. Translated: CASSLGDRDHGELFF. Variable domain in full (rest from reference TRBV5-6 and TRBJ2-2): DAGVTQSPTHLIKTRGQQVTLRCSPKSGHDTVSWYQQALGQGPQFIFQYYEEEERQRGNFPDRFSGHQFPNYSSELNVNALLLGDSALYLCASSLGDRDHGELFFGEGSRLTVL.

The chain recombines TRBV5-1 with TRBJ1-3; D might be TRBD1 (6 bases). V was shortened by 4 bases and J by 4 bases, with 12 bases between the two germline ends. The CDR3 has 14 amino acids. Per the germline V gene, CDR1 is SGHRS and CDR2 is YFSETQ. CDR3 sequence (DNA): TGCGCCAGCAGCGTACCGGGACAAGGAAACACCATATATTTT. Translated: CASSVPGQGNTIYF.

This clone was detected once. The chain recombines TRBV5-4 with TRBJ2-7; unclear D gene. Germline values: CDR1 SGHNT, CDR2 YYREEE (reference sequence). The V and J ends lost 3 bases and 6 bases respectively, with 7 bases between them. This CDR3 has 11 residues. CDR3 in amino acids: CASSWNSEQYF. DNA of the CDR3: TGTGCCAGCAGCTGGAACAGCGAGCAGTACTTC.

There are a few counts of this clone. This sequence joins TRBV30 and TRBJ2-7; the D call may be TRBD1 or TRBD2 (5 bases each). The V end lost 2 bases, the J end lost 10 bases, and 21 bases lay between the germline ends. The CDR3 spans 14 residues. Germline V lookup: CDR1 GTSNPN, CDR2 SVGIG (reference sequence). As DNA, the CDR3 is TGTGCCTGGAGTTCCGGGACGGCCTTTCGTGCCCAGTACTTC. Its translation is CAWSSGTAFRAQYF.